The source of this TCR beta chain is a study of CD8 T cells in Susac syndrome. The CDR3 length is 15 residues. J was trimmed by 3 bases and V by 10 bases; bases with no gene match: 10. The germline V gene encodes CDR1 MNHEY and CDR2 SVGAGI. Blood CD8+ and CD4+ T cells underwent high-throughput TCR beta sequencing. While CD8+ and CD4+ T cells were isolated negatively, TEMRA cells were enriched by FACS. With random hexamers, reverse transcription was performed on about 0.5 to 1 ug of RNA. Amplification of TCR beta CDR3 used immunoSEQ multiplex PCR across 54 Vbeta and 13 Jbeta. TCRdb processed the immunoSEQ multiplex PCR reads anew with MiXCR; each CDR3 protein has one entry. The sample includes 160,000 or so distinct CDR3 sequences, 90% to 95% of them seen just once.

The chain carries TRBV6-5 and TRBJ1-1, with 11 bases lining up with TRBD1. The receptor's source is a human donor in good health. The sequencing sample was made of CD4+ T cells from PBMCs. The CDR3: CATYLPGQGDTEAFF. The CDR3 region has the DNA TGTGCCACCTACCTGCCGGGACAGGGGGACACTGAAGCTTTCTTT.